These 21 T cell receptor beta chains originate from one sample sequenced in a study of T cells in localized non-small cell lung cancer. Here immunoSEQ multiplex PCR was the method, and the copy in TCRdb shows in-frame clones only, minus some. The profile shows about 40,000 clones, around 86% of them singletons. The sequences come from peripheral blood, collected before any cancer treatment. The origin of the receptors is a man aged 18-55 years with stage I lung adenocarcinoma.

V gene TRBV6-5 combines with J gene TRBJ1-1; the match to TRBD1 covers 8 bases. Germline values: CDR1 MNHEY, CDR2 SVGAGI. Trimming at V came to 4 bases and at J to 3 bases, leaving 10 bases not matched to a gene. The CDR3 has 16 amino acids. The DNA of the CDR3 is TGTGCCAGCAGTTCCCGGCGTGGGACAGGCTACACTGAAGCTTTCTTT. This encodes CASSSRRGTGYTEAFF.

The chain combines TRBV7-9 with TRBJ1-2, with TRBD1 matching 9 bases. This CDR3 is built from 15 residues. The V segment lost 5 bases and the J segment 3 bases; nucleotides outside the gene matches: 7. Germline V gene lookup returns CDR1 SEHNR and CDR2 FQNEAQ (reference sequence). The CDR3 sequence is CASSPMGDRDYGYTF. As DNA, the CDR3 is TGTGCCAGCAGCCCCATGGGGGACAGGGACTATGGCTACACCTTC.

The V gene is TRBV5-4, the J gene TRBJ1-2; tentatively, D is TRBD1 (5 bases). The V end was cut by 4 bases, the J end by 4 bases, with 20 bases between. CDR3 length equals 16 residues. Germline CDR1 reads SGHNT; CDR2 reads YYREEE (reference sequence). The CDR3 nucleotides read TGTGCCAGCAGCAACGGTCAAGGGGAACGAAGCTATGGCTACACCTTC. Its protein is CASSNGQGERSYGYTF.

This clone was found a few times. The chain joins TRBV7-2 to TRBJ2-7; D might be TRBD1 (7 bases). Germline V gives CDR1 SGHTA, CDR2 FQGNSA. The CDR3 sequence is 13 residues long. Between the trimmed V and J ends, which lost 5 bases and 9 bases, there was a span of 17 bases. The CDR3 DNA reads TGTGCCAGCAGCGCCGAGACAGGGCGGGGGCAGTACTTC. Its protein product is CASSAETGRGQYF.

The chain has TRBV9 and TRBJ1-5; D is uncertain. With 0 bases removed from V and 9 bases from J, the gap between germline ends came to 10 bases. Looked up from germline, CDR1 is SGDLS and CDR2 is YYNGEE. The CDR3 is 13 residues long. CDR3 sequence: CASSVGSLGPQHF. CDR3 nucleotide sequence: TGTGCCAGCAGCGTAGGTTCGCTAGGGCCCCAGCATTTT.

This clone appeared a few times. The CDR3 DNA sequence: TGTGCCAGCAGCTTTGCACCCTCCACAGATACGCAGTATTTT. Its protein is CASSFAPSTDTQYF. The V gene is TRBV7-6, the J gene TRBJ2-3; no definite D call. The CDR3 consists of 14 residues. In germline, CDR1 is SGHVS, CDR2 FNYEAQ. The V and J ends lost 3 bases and 2 bases respectively, with 9 bases between them.

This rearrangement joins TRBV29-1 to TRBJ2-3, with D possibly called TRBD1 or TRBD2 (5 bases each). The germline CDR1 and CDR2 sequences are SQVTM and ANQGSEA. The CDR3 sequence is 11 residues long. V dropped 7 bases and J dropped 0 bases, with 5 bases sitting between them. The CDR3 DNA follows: TGCAGCGGGGACAGCACAGATACGCAGTATTTT. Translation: CSGDSTDTQYF.

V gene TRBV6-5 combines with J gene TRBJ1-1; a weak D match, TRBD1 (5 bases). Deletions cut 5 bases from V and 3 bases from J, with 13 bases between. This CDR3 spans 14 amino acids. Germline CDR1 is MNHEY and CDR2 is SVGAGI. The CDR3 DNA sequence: TGTGCCAGCAGTCGGGTGGGGCAGGACACTGAAGCTTTCTTT. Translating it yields CASSRVGQDTEAFF.

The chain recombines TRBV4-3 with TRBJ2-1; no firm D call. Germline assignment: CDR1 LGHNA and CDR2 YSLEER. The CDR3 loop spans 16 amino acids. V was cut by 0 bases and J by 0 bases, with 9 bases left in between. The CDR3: CASSQEAASSYNEQFF. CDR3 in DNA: TGCGCCAGCAGCCAAGAGGCGGCGAGCTCCTACAATGAGCAGTTCTTC.

The CDR3 sequence is CASSLGLAGTINEQFF. The CDR3 bases are TGTGCCAGCAGTTTGGGACTAGCGGGAACTATCAATGAGCAGTTCTTC. The chain uses TRBV27 and TRBJ2-1, with 13 bases identical to TRBD2. The J segment lost 6 bases and the V segment lost 3 bases, leaving 5 bases of the junction unmatched. CDR1 is MNHEY and CDR2 is SMNVEV in the germline V gene (reference sequence). CDR3 length equals 16 residues.

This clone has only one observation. The CDR3 is CASSREGGASLQEKLFF. Written as DNA, the CDR3 is TGCGCCAGCAGCCGAGAGGGAGGGGCTAGCTTACAGGAAAAACTGTTTTTT. This chain connects TRBV4-1 to TRBJ1-4; D might be TRBD1 (5 bases). V lost 4 bases and J lost 8, with 23 bases in between. There are 17 residues in the CDR3. Germline CDR1 MGHRA, CDR2 YSYEKL.

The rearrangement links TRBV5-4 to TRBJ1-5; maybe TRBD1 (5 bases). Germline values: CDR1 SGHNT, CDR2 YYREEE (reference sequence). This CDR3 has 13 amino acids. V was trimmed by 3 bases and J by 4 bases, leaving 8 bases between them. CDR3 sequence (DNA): TGTGCCAGCAGCTATGACAGAAATCAGCCCCAGCATTTT. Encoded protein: CASSYDRNQPQHF.

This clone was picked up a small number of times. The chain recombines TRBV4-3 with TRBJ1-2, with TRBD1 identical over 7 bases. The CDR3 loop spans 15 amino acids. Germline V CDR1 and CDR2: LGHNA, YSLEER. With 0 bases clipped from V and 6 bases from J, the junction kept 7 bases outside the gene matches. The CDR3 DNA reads TGCGCCAGCAGCCAAGACTTTGGGACAGCTAATGGCTACACCTTC. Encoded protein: CASSQDFGTANGYTF.

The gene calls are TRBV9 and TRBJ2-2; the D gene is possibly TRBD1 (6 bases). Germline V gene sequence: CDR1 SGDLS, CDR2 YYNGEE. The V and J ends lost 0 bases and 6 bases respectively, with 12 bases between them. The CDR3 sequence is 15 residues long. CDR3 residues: CASSVAAGAAGELFF. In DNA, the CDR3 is TGTGCCAGCAGCGTAGCGGCAGGGGCGGCCGGGGAGCTGTTTTTT.

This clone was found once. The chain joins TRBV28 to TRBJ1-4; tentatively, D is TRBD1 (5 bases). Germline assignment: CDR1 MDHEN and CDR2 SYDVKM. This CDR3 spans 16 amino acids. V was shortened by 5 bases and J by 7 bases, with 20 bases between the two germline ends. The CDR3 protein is CASSTQGAGRVEKLFF. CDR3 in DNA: TGTGCCAGCAGTACTCAGGGCGCGGGCCGGGTTGAAAAACTGTTTTTT.

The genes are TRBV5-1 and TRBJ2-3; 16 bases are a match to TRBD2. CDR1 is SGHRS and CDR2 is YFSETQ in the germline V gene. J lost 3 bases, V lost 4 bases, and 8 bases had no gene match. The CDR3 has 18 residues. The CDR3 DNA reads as TGCGCCAGCAGCCCGGGACTAGCGGGGGGGCCGGCAACAGATACGCAGTATTTT. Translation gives CASSPGLAGGPATDTQYF.

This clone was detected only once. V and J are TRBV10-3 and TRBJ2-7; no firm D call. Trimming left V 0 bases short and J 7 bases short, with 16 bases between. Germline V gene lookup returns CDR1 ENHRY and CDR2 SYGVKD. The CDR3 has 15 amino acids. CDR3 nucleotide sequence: TGTGCCATCAGTGAGTCGCTATCTACGAGGAGTGAGCAGTACTTC. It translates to CAISESLSTRSEQYF.

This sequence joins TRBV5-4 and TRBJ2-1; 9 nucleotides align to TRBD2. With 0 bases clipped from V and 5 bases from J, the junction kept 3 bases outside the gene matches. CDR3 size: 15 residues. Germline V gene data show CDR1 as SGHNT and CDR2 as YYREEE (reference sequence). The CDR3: CASSLGLAGNNEQFF. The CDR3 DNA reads TGTGCCAGCAGCTTGGGGCTAGCGGGGAACAATGAGCAGTTCTTC.

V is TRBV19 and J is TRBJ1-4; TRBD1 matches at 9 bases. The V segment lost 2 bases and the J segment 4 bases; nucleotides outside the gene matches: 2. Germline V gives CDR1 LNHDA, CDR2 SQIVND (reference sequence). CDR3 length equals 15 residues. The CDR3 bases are TGTGCCAGTAGTATAAAGGGACAGGGTAATGAAAAACTGTTTTTT. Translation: CASSIKGQGNEKLFF.

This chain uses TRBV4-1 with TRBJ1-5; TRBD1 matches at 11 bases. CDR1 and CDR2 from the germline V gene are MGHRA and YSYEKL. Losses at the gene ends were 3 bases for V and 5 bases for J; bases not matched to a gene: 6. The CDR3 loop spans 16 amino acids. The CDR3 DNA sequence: TGCGCCAGCAGCCATATCGGGACAGGGGGAGATCAGCCCCAGCATTTT. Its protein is CASSHIGTGGDQPQHF.

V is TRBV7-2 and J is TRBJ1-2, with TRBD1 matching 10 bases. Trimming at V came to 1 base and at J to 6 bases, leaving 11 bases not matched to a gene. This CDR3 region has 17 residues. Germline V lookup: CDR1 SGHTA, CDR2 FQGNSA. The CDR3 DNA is TGTGCCAGCAGCTTAGTAGGAGGGACAGGGGCGTATAATGGCTACACCTTC. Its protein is CASSLVGGTGAYNGYTF.